Following are 25 T cell receptor beta chains from one sample sequenced in a study of T cells after yellow fever vaccination. TCRdb reanalysed the 5' RACE reads using MiXCR and keeps one entry per CDR3 protein. The repertoire includes about 340,000 distinct CDR3 sequences, 8.7% of them detected once, and more than 15% sits in the top ten. The sequencing used PBMCs, collected on the day of the first yellow fever vaccination. These receptors all stem from a man younger than 35 who received the YFV17D yellow fever vaccine.

This clonotype was counted between two and nine times. This sequence joins TRBV20-1 and TRBJ1-2; the D is unclear. The germline V and J ends were trimmed by 3 bases and 2 bases, with 7 bases remaining between them. The V gene's germline CDR1 is DFQATT and CDR2 SNEGSKA (reference sequence). This CDR3 region has 12 residues. CDR3 DNA: TGCAGTGCTAGGACGGCGAACTATGGCTACACCTTC. As protein: CSARTANYGYTF.

The chain combines TRBV12-5 with TRBJ2-2; 7 bases match TRBD1. Germline CDR1 is LGHNT and CDR2 is FRNRAP. V trimming: 7 bases; J trimming: 4 bases; junction bases outside the gene matches: 9. This CDR3 has 15 residues. The CDR3 DNA follows: TGTGCTAGTGTCAAAACAGGGGTCGGCACCGGGGAGCTGTTTTTT. Its translation: CASVKTGVGTGELFF.

This clonotype was recorded a few times. For the CDR3, the DNA is TGCAGTGCTAGACGGGGACAGGCTCAAGAGACCCAGTACTTC. Protein: CSARRGQAQETQYF. The rearrangement links TRBV20-1 to TRBJ2-5; 8 bases match TRBD1. The ends lost 2 bases at V and 2 bases at J; junction bases unmatched: 4. Germline V gene data show CDR1 as DFQATT and CDR2 as SNEGSKA (reference sequence). The CDR3 has 14 residues.

This chain connects TRBV7-6 to TRBJ2-1, with TRBD2 matching over 10 bases. Trimming took 5 bases from V and 4 from J; bases not matched to a gene: 11. The CDR3 consists of 17 residues. CDR1 SGHVS and CDR2 FNYEAQ come from the germline V gene. The DNA of the CDR3 is TGTGCCAGCAGCCGAGACCGCCTAGCGGGGGTTTACAATGAGCAGTTCTTC. Translating it yields CASSRDRLAGVYNEQFF.

The DNA for the CDR3 is TGTGCCAGCAGTTTTACAGGGCGGAGGGATACGCAGTATTTT. This encodes CASSFTGRRDTQYF. The V call is TRBV12-3 or TRBV12-4, the J call TRBJ2-3; perhaps TRBD1 as D (6 bases). The CDR3 has 14 amino acids. Trimming took off 3 bases at V and 6 bases at J, with 13 bases between the two ends.

This clonotype was counted at least ten times. V gene TRBV6-2 or TRBV6-3 combines with J gene TRBJ2-4, with TRBD1 as a possible D gene (5 bases). V was cut by 0 bases and J by 0 bases, with 9 bases left in between. Germline-derived CDR1 and CDR2 are MNHEY and SVGEGT. The CDR3 totals 16 residues. The CDR3 nucleotides read TGTGCCAGCAGTTACTCAGCAGGGCTAGCCAAAAACATTCAGTACTTC. Its protein product is CASSYSAGLAKNIQYF.

In its sample, this clonotype was seen a few times. This chain connects TRBV24-1 to TRBJ1-2; D remains unclear. This CDR3 has 12 amino acids. From germline, CDR1 is KGHDR and CDR2 SFDVKD. Trimming pared 9 bases from V and 3 bases from J, leaving 10 bases between. Written as DNA, the CDR3 is TGTGCCACCGAATCCAAGGACTATGGCTACACCTTC. This translates into CATESKDYGYTF.

The chain couples TRBV5-6 to TRBJ2-7; either TRBD1 or TRBD2 may supply D (5 bases each). Germline CDR1 is SGHDT and CDR2 is YYEEEE. This CDR3 is 15 amino acids long. The V end lost 2 bases, the J end lost 3 bases, and 15 bases lay between the germline ends. The CDR3 nucleotides are TGTGCCAGCAGCTTTCCGGGACCTGCAAGCTACGAGCAGTACTTC. It specifies CASSFPGPASYEQYF.

This clonotype was detected many times. The CDR3 protein is CASSPSAGAVNTGELFF. The CDR3 nucleotides are TGTGCCAGCAGTCCCTCGGCAGGGGCCGTGAACACCGGGGAGCTGTTTTTT. The chain has TRBV28 and TRBJ2-2, with a weak D call TRBD1 (6 bases). The germline CDR1 and CDR2 sequences are MDHEN and SYDVKM. This CDR3 has 17 amino acids. Trimming removed 5 bases from V and 1 base from J, with 17 bases in between.

This clonotype came up many times. The chain recombines TRBV6-1 with TRBJ2-4, with unresolved D. There are 14 residues in the CDR3. V shed 5 bases and J shed 0 bases, with 8 bases lying between them. Germline V gives CDR1 MNHNS, CDR2 SASEGT. CDR3 residues: CASSPWGAKNIQYF. In DNA, the CDR3 is TGTGCCAGCAGTCCCTGGGGAGCCAAAAACATTCAGTACTTC.

This clonotype was counted between two and nine times. This sequence joins TRBV5-1 and TRBJ2-2; no firm D call. The ends were cut back, 5 bases at V and 0 bases at J, with 8 bases in the middle. The CDR3 loop spans 14 amino acids. CDR1 is SGHRS, CDR2 YFSETQ, per germline. CDR3 DNA: TGCGCCAGCAGAAGGGCATCGAACACCGGGGAGCTGTTTTTT. Its translation is CASRRASNTGELFF.

This clonotype was recorded many times. The chain recombines TRBV27 with TRBJ1-1; D remains ambiguous. The V end lost 3 bases, the J end lost 4 bases, and 9 bases lay between the germline ends. Germline V lookup: CDR1 MNHEY, CDR2 SMNVEV (reference sequence). There are 13 residues in the CDR3. The CDR3 protein is CASSFKETTEAFF. The CDR3 DNA follows: TGTGCCAGCAGTTTTAAAGAGACCACTGAAGCTTTCTTT.

This clonotype was seen many times. The chain couples TRBV7-2 to TRBJ2-1; TRBD2 agrees at 10 bases. The trim removed 7 bases at V and 7 bases at J, leaving 10 bases unmatched. The CDR3 runs 15 residues. In germline, CDR1 is SGHTA, CDR2 FQGNSA. The CDR3: CASTTSGGARNEQFF. The CDR3, as DNA: TGTGCCAGCACGACGAGCGGGGGGGCTAGGAATGAGCAGTTCTTC.

The table lists this clonotype with a few counts. V gene TRBV7-3 combines with J gene TRBJ1-1; D gene unclear. Germline CDR1 is SGHTA and CDR2 is FQGTGA. The CDR3 sequence is 15 residues long. V lost 2 bases, J lost 5 bases, and 15 bases lay in between. The CDR3 protein is CASSLGARSWTEAFF. The CDR3 nucleotides are TGTGCCAGCAGCTTAGGCGCCCGGAGTTGGACTGAAGCTTTCTTT.

In its sample, this clonotype was seen a few times. This chain connects TRBV29-1 to TRBJ2-7, with D tentatively TRBD1 or TRBD2 (5 bases each). The V end was cut by 2 bases, the J end by 6 bases, with 14 bases between. This CDR3 is 13 amino acids long. The germline gives CDR1 SQVTM, CDR2 ANQGSEA. This CDR3 reads CSVETTVRGEQYF. CDR3 DNA sequence: TGCAGCGTTGAAACCACGGTGAGGGGCGAGCAGTACTTC.

This clonotype was counted at least ten times. V and J are TRBV7-8 and TRBJ2-2, with 8 nucleotides matching TRBD2. The CDR3 consists of 16 residues. Germline V gene data show CDR1 as SGHVS and CDR2 as FQNEAQ. Trimming at V came to 0 bases and at J to 5 bases, leaving 5 bases not matched to a gene. The CDR3 reads CASSLARTSSTGELFF. As DNA, the CDR3 is TGTGCCAGCAGCTTAGCCAGGACTAGCAGTACCGGGGAGCTGTTTTTT. Drawing the rest from reference TRBV7-8 and TRBJ2-2, the complete variable domain is GAGVSQSPRYKVAKRGQDVALRCDPISGHVSLFWYQQALGQGPEFLTYFQNEAQLDKSGLPSDRFFAERPEGSVSTLKIQRTQQEDSAVYLCASSLARTSSTGELFFGEGSRLTVL.

V is TRBV10-3 and J is TRBJ1-6; no clear D. Trimming took off 6 bases at V and 13 bases at J, with 19 bases between the two ends. CDR3 length equals 14 residues. The germline V gene has CDR1 ENHRY and CDR2 SYGVKD. The CDR3 spells CAISAEAPLRPLHF. In nucleotides, the CDR3 is TGTGCCATCAGCGCGGAGGCGCCCCTTCGGCCCCTCCACTTT.

This clonotype was picked up a small number of times. V usage is TRBV20-1 and J usage is TRBJ1-1, with D uncertain. The CDR3 length is 11 residues. Germline assignment: CDR1 DFQATT and CDR2 SNEGSKA (reference sequence). Trimming left V 3 bases short and J 11 bases short, with 13 bases between. CDR3 sequence reads: CSARTQARAFF. The CDR3 region has the DNA TGCAGTGCTAGGACTCAGGCCCGGGCTTTCTTT.

This clonotype was counted ten times or more. The rearrangement links TRBV2 to TRBJ2-2, with 7 bases lining up with TRBD1. With V trimmed by 6 bases and J by 7 bases, 11 bases remained unmatched. The CDR3 is made up of 15 amino acids. Per germline, CDR1 SNHLY and CDR2 FYNNEI. The CDR3 DNA reads as TGTGCCAGCAGACCTGAGACAGGGATAAACGGGGAGCTGTTTTTT. This gives the protein CASRPETGINGELFF.

This clonotype was observed a few times. This chain's CDR3 is CASSKVGPRDRGTDTQYF. The CDR3 DNA sequence: TGTGCCAGCAGCAAAGTCGGCCCAAGGGACCGTGGCACAGATACGCAGTATTTT. The V gene is TRBV21-1, the J gene TRBJ2-3; the D segment call TRBD1 is taken from the table without a DNA check. TRBV21-1 is marked as a pseudogene. This CDR3 comprises 18 residues.

The chain couples TRBV20-1 to TRBJ1-1, with D possibly TRBD1 on 6 matching bases. Germline-derived CDR1 and CDR2 are DFQATT and SNEGSKA (reference sequence). V was shortened by 0 bases and J by 5 bases, with 16 bases between the two germline ends. This CDR3 spans 15 amino acids. The CDR3 spells CSARDIGGGRTEAFF. CDR3 in DNA: TGCAGTGCTAGAGATATAGGGGGGGGCAGGACTGAAGCTTTCTTT.

The chain has TRBV12-3 or TRBV12-4 and TRBJ2-7; TRBD2 might be the D (6 bases). Between the trimmed V and J ends, which lost 5 bases and 5 bases, there was a span of 19 bases. This CDR3 spans 15 amino acids. CDR3 region: CASSTFRAGRDEQYF. The CDR3 DNA reads TGTGCCAGCAGTACCTTTCGGGCGGGGCGGGACGAGCAGTACTTC.

This clonotype was counted many times. This chain connects TRBV5-1 to TRBJ2-1, with 8 bases matching TRBD2. Germline loops: CDR1 SGHRS, CDR2 YFSETQ. V lost 4 bases to trimming and J lost 3 bases; unmatched junction nucleotides: 9. The CDR3 has 16 amino acids. The CDR3 DNA reads TGCGCCAGCAGCGGGATCGGGACTAGGAACTACAATGAGCAGTTCTTC. This encodes CASSGIGTRNYNEQFF.

The chain couples TRBV6-5 to TRBJ2-5; a weak D match, TRBD1 (5 bases). Germline lookup yields CDR1 MNHEY and CDR2 SVGAGI. CDR3 length: 12 amino acids. Deletions cut 2 bases from V and 5 bases from J, with 6 bases between. Here the CDR3 reads CASSYGAETQYF. The CDR3 DNA sequence: TGTGCCAGCAGTTACGGGGCTGAGACCCAGTACTTC.

Only a few counts were recorded for this clonotype. The rearrangement uses TRBV4-3 and TRBJ2-1, with 14 bases that match TRBD2. This CDR3 has 16 residues. V dropped 0 bases and J dropped 10; count of bases not matched to a gene: 5. Germline values: CDR1 LGHNA, CDR2 YSLEER. CDR3 loop: CASSQEGLAGAGEQFF. The DNA of the CDR3 is TGCGCCAGCAGCCAAGAGGGACTAGCGGGGGCGGGAGAGCAGTTCTTC.